This is a list of T cell receptor beta chains from one sample in a study of T cells expressing NK-cell markers. After re-calling the 5' RACE reads, TCRdb lists one entry per CDR3 protein, DNA absent. Its table records 150,000 to 160,000 distinct CDR3 sequences. Sequenced: blood T cells: a sorted CD56 or NKG2C T cell subset, CD4+ or CD8+ T cells, or bulk PBMC T cells (not recorded which). Receptors originate from a woman between 50 and 59 years old in good health. Each CDR3 is given with its conserved first and last residue. The order of the fields is J gene, V gene, CDR3 protein.

TRBJ2-7 | TRBV5-1 | CASSSVGYEQYF
TRBJ2-3 | TRBV5-6 | CASSQTGLAGKDTQYF
TRBJ1-1 | TRBV25-1 | CASSATALAGTEAFF
TRBJ2-7 | TRBV7-9 | CASSFQAGDYEQYF
TRBJ2-3 | TRBV20-1 | CSARGAPDSPDTQYF
TRBJ2-3 | TRBV24-1 | CATSDRGTRPSTDTQYF
TRBJ2-7 | TRBV7-6 | CASSSRGTETYEQYF
TRBJ2-7 | TRBV7-8 | CASSRGTGNGNEQYF
TRBJ1-5 | TRBV27 | CASSWGQGLGNQPQHF
TRBJ2-7 | TRBV24-1 | CATSDSWTSDEQYF
TRBJ2-1 | TRBV20-1 | CSAIPLEKRGDEQFF
TRBJ2-1 | TRBV11-3 | CASQERNGGYNEQFF
TRBJ2-1 | TRBV4-2 | CASTLLADSYNEQFF
TRBJ1-2 | TRBV10-3 | CAISEDLANGYTF
TRBJ1-1 | TRBV7-9 | CASSLGVGGMNTEAFF
TRBJ2-3 | TRBV10-3 | CAISDPGSTDTQYF
TRBJ2-1 | TRBV7-2 | CASSLGLRETNYNEQFF
TRBJ1-2 | TRBV19 | CASSIAGTNYGYTF
TRBJ2-6 | TRBV11-2 | CASRAGGIASGTSTGANVLTF
TRBJ2-1 | TRBV20-1 | CSANHLAGGPYDEQFF
TRBJ2-6 | TRBV6-1 | CACTRRANVLTF
TRBJ2-1 | TRBV7-9 | CASSPQVEQFF
TRBJ2-3 | TRBV10-3 | CAISGGQLAASTDTQYF
TRBJ2-7 | TRBV12-3/TRBV12-4 | CASSPGLTHEQYF
TRBJ2-1 | TRBV4-1 | CASSQDEQVLSSYNEQFF
TRBJ2-1 | TRBV13 | CASSSEGKDEQFF
TRBJ1-1 | TRBV7-9 | CASSPRETLNTEAFF